The present entry profiles one TCR beta chain with its context. This entry is derived from a study of blood T cell repertoires in COVID-19. About the research overall: Spain, Italy and the United States supplied samples that represented acute and convalescent COVID-19. PBMCs, B-cell-depleted T cells, or T cells were the source of the cDNA or gDNA that made up the material.

Profiled with immunoSEQ multiplex PCR; TCRdb holds only in-frame clones, not every one. This table holds about 110,000 clones, 80% to 90% found once. The sample consisted of peripheral blood. The clonotype was recovered from a woman at least 80 years old with acute or convalescent COVID-19.

CDR3 loop: CASSHLNLAGGTDTQYF. For the CDR3, the DNA is TGCGCCAGCAGCCACCTAAACCTAGCGGGGGGCACAGATACGCAGTATTTT. This chain connects TRBV4-1 to TRBJ2-3; 10 nucleotides line up with TRBD2. The V gene's germline CDR1 is MGHRA and CDR2 YSYEKL. V was pared by 3 bases and J by 1 base, with 7 bases of the junction left unmatched. The length of the CDR3 is 17 residues.